Listed below are T cell receptor beta chains from one sample, sequenced in a study of OX40 agonist ivuxolimab in advanced cancers. Method: immunoSEQ multiplex PCR; TCRdb's copy keeps in-frame clones and lacks some. The repertoire consists of 80,000 to 100,000 clones, with 87% occurring once and the leading ten covering about 0.29%. Sequencing used CD4+ or CD8+ T cells sorted from blood, obtained in a trial of the OX40 agonist ivuxolimab. All receptors derive from an adult with an advanced solid tumor such as melanoma, head and neck, liver or kidney cancer. The CDR3 runs from the conserved cysteine through the conserved F or W. Fields, in order: D gene, V gene, CDR3 length, clone size, J gene, CDR3 protein, CDR3 DNA. D genes are given only for firm matches. A row's size may be missing; if present it is once, few, many or a size class.

NA,TRBV6-6,14,few,TRBJ1-6,CASSYWGRSSPLHF,TGTGCCAGCAGTTACTGGGGTAGGAGCTCACCCCTCCACTTT
TRBD1,TRBV19,15,NA,TRBJ1-2,CASNMGQGVNYGYTF,TGTGCCAGTAATATGGGACAGGGGGTTAACTATGGCTACACCTTC
NA,TRBV5-1,14,NA,TRBJ1-3,CASSFGGFGNTIYF,TGCGCCAGCAGCTTCGGAGGGTTTGGAAACACCATATATTTT
NA,TRBV4-2,13,NA,TRBJ2-4,CASSQDKGYIQYF,TGTGCCAGCAGCCAAGATAAGGGGTACATTCAGTACTTC
NA,TRBV6-9,13,NA,TRBJ1-2,CASSRQAGYGYTF,TGTGCCAGCAGTCGACAGGCCGGCTATGGCTACACCTTC
TRBD2,TRBV5-1,17,NA,TRBJ2-3,CASSWASGGALPDTQYF,TGCGCCAGCAGCTGGGCTAGCGGGGGGGCCCTGCCAGATACGCAGTATTTT
NA,TRBV5-4,14,NA,TRBJ1-1,CASSLEVRNTEAFF,TGTGCCAGCAGCTTGGAGGTCCGGAACACTGAAGCTTTCTTT
NA,TRBV7-3,16,NA,TRBJ1-4,CASNGGSEAANEKLFF,TGTGCCAGCAATGGCGGGTCAGAGGCTGCTAATGAAAAACTGTTTTTT
NA,TRBV7-2,13,NA,TRBJ1-1,CASSLQVNTEAFF,TGTGCCAGCAGCTTACAGGTAAACACTGAAGCTTTCTTT
NA,TRBV5-6,14,NA,TRBJ1-6,CASSRDTNNSPLHF,TGTGCCAGCAGTCGGGACACAAATAATTCACCCCTCCACTTT
NA,TRBV10-1,15,NA,TRBJ2-2,CASRLGSGNTGELFF,TGCGCCAGCCGCCTAGGGAGTGGGAACACCGGGGAGCTGTTTTTT
NA,TRBV5-4,14,NA,TRBJ2-3,CASSLVQSTDTQYF,TGTGCCAGCAGCTTGGTACAGTCCACAGATACGCAGTATTTT
NA,TRBV6-6,14,NA,TRBJ2-7,CASSPQRQDSVMYF,TGTGCCAGCAGTCCCCAAAGGCAGGACAGTGTAATGTACTTC
TRBD1,TRBV11-2,12,NA,TRBJ2-1,CASSADRVGQFF,TGTGCCAGCAGCGCGGACAGGGTCGGGCAGTTCTTC
TRBD2,TRBV13,17,NA,TRBJ2-3,CASSHTRGGGGTDTQYF,TGTGCCAGCAGCCACACCCGGGGGGGTGGGGGCACAGATACGCAGTATTTT
NA,TRBV7-6,15,few,TRBJ1-5,CASSLVGGSNQPQHF,TGTGCCAGCAGCTTAGTCGGGGGCAGCAATCAGCCCCAGCATTTT
NA,TRBV9,15,NA,TRBJ1-2,CASSAQDQGNYGYTF,TGTGCCAGCAGCGCCCAGGACCAGGGGAACTATGGCTACACCTTC
NA,TRBV11-3,12,NA,TRBJ2-1,CASSLESHEQFF,TGTGCCAGCAGCTTAGAGTCCCACGAGCAGTTCTTC
NA,TRBV7-2,17,NA,TRBJ1-1,CASSLALRPGWGTEAFF,TGTGCCAGCAGCTTAGCCCTCCGGCCAGGGTGGGGCACTGAAGCTTTCTTT
NA,TRBV5-1,13,NA,TRBJ1-1,CASTGDLNTEAFF,TGCGCCAGCACAGGGGATTTGAACACTGAAGCTTTCTTT
NA,TRBV9,15,NA,TRBJ2-2,CASSVEGLRTGELFF,TGTGCCAGCAGCGTAGAGGGACTGAGAACCGGGGAGCTGTTTTTT
TRBD2,TRBV7-2,17,once,TRBJ2-2,CASSSWTSGRNTGELFF,TGTGCCAGCAGCTCTTGGACTAGCGGCCGTAACACCGGGGAGCTGTTTTTT
NA,TRBV7-2,14,NA,TRBJ1-2,CASSLGQTNYGYTF,TGTGCCAGCAGCTTAGGGCAGACTAACTATGGCTACACCTTC
TRBD2,TRBV27,16,NA,TRBJ2-3,CASSFIAGESTDTQYF,TGTGCCAGCAGTTTTATAGCGGGGGAGAGCACAGATACGCAGTATTTT
TRBD2,TRBV7-9,17,once,TRBJ2-7,CASSLGLAGASSYEQYF,TGTGCCAGCAGCCTAGGACTAGCGGGGGCTAGCTCCTACGAGCAGTACTTC
NA,TRBV5-3,14,NA,TRBJ1-2,CARSFKRINYGYTF,TGTGCCAGAAGCTTCAAACGTATTAACTATGGCTACACCTTC
NA,TRBV2,15,NA,TRBJ2-3,CASSGATPSTDTQYF,TGTGCCAGCAGTGGCGCAACCCCTAGCACAGATACGCAGTATTTT
NA,TRBV7-6,15,NA,TRBJ2-2,CASSFDRKNTGELFF,TGTGCCAGCAGCTTCGACAGGAAGAACACCGGGGAGCTGTTTTTT
TRBD2,TRBV11-1,16,NA,TRBJ2-5,CASSLEGTSPHFAQYF,TGTGCCAGCAGCTTAGAAGGGACTAGCCCTCACTTTGCCCAGTACTTC
NA,TRBV7-8,13,NA,TRBJ1-2,CASSPGHSYGYTF,TGTGCCAGCAGCCCGGGACATTCCTATGGCTACACCTTC